Each of the 4 T cell receptor beta chains below was sequenced from the same sample in a study of identifying expanded T cells in peripheral blood. TCRdb's copy holds only in-frame clones and misses some; the assay was immunoSEQ multiplex PCR. The table records over 100,000 clones, 88% of them present only once. The sequencing sample was made of blood. The receptors stem from a person aged 18-69 years in good health.

J is TRBJ2-7 and V is TRBV19, with 14 bases matching TRBD2. The ends lost 5 bases at V and 4 bases at J; junction bases unmatched: 13. The CDR3 totals 18 residues. Germline V gene lookup returns CDR1 LNHDA and CDR2 SQIVND (reference sequence). CDR3 region: CASSSQGLAGESSYEQYF. The CDR3 DNA reads as TGTGCCAGTAGTTCCCAGGGACTAGCGGGGGAGAGTTCATACGAGCAGTACTTC.

The rearrangement links TRBV9 to TRBJ2-2, with 11 bases fitting TRBD2. V lost 2 bases, J lost 6 bases, and 12 bases stayed unmatched. The CDR3 is 18 residues long. Germline V lookup: CDR1 SGDLS, CDR2 YYNGEE. CDR3 loop: CASSVPLAGGPLAGELFF. In nucleotides, the CDR3 is TGTGCCAGCAGCGTCCCCTTAGCGGGAGGGCCTCTTGCCGGGGAGCTGTTTTTT.

This rearrangement joins TRBV6-5 to TRBJ2-1; TRBD2 might be the D (5 bases). Germline CDR1 is MNHEY and CDR2 is SVGAGI. Trimming stripped 0 bases from V and 5 bases from J, with 11 bases between. The CDR3 is 15 amino acids. CDR3 sequence (DNA): TGTGCCAGCAGTTACTCGGAACGGGGAGACAATGAGCAGTTCTTC. It yields the protein CASSYSERGDNEQFF.

V is TRBV10-2 and J is TRBJ1-1; D may be TRBD1 (6 bases). This CDR3 comprises 14 residues. The germline V and J ends were trimmed by 5 bases and 2 bases, with 12 bases remaining between them. The germline V gene encodes CDR1 WSHSY and CDR2 SAAADI. The DNA of the CDR3 is TGCGCCAGCAGTCCAAGCAGGGGTAACACTGAAGCTTTCTTT. This encodes CASSPSRGNTEAFF.